The present T cell receptor beta chain was sequenced within a study of post-analysis software for immune sequencing data. Study-wide context: Courses of disease covered relapsing-remitting, secondary progressive and progressive-relapsing multiple sclerosis.

General study points: Elevated frequency relative to controls characterized four to six TRBV segments in patients, TRBV5-6, TRBV5-1 and TRBV20-1 among them.

This CDR3 is 20 amino acids long. V lost 2 bases, J lost 4 bases, and 30 bases lay in between. Details on this clonotype: As yet, its antigen is unknown.

Libraries were made from TCR beta cDNA, and they carried unique molecular identifiers. TCRdb redid the calling of the PCR reads with MiXCR, one entry per CDR3 protein. This sample has hundreds of thousands of distinct CDR3 sequences, with approximately 30% found just once. The chain combines TRBV6-7 with TRBJ2-7; D may be TRBD2 (5 bases). TRBV6-7 is assigned to the ORF class and has an uncertain function. This receptor was taken from a girl between 10 and 17 years old with multiple sclerosis. Sequencing was carried out using blood. CDR3 residues: CASSYGEAGQKKRSAYEQYF. The CDR3, as DNA: TGTGCCAGCAGTTACGGCGAAGCAGGTCAGAAGAAGCGGAGCGCGTACGAGCAGTACTTC.